This is a list of T cell receptor beta chains from one sample in a study of OX40 agonist ivuxolimab in advanced cancers. Profiled with immunoSEQ multiplex PCR; TCRdb holds only in-frame clones, not every one. The sample comprises more than 80,000 clones, around 90% of which are singletons, and roughly 0.31% rests with the top ten. The starting material was CD4+ or CD8+ T cells sorted from blood, obtained in a trial of the OX40 agonist ivuxolimab. The receptors here all came from an adult with an advanced solid tumor such as melanoma, head and neck, liver or kidney cancer. Each CDR3 is given with its conserved first and last residue. A D gene is named only where the DNA matches it firmly. Clone size, where shown, is once, few, many, or a class for clones that have expanded.

TRBV6-1,TRBD1,TRBJ2-7,NA,TGTGCCAGCAGGACAGGGAGTGAGCAGTACTTC,CASRTGSEQYF
TRBV27,NA,TRBJ2-7,NA,TGTGCCAGCAAAGCGGCGTCCCCCGATGGCCACGAGCAGTACTTC,CASKAASPDGHEQYF
TRBV14,NA,TRBJ2-3,NA,TGTGCCAGCAGCCAATTTGCCGGGACAAGTCCCACAGATACGCAGTATTTT,CASSQFAGTSPTDTQYF
TRBV14,TRBD2,TRBJ2-5,NA,TGTGCCAGCAGCCCAAGCGGGAGTTGGCGAGAGACCCAGTACTTC,CASSPSGSWRETQYF
TRBV6-5,NA,TRBJ2-7,NA,TGTGCCAGCAGTTACTCGGCGTTATGGAGCGCCTACGAGCAGTACTTC,CASSYSALWSAYEQYF
TRBV2,NA,TRBJ2-4,NA,TGTGCCAGCAAGGGAACGGTTATTGACATTCAGTACTTC,CASKGTVIDIQYF
TRBV7-9,NA,TRBJ2-7,NA,TGTGCCAGCAGCTTAGCGGGTGTCCCCGCCGAGCAGTACTTC,CASSLAGVPAEQYF
TRBV5-6,NA,TRBJ2-1,NA,TGTGCCAGCAGCTTTGGTTTCTTGGCCGCCACGGGGCAGTTCTTC,CASSFGFLAATGQFF
TRBV4-2,NA,TRBJ2-5,NA,TGTGCCAGCAGCCAAGAAGCAGAAAAAGAGACCCAGTACTTC,CASSQEAEKETQYF
TRBV18,TRBD1,TRBJ2-5,NA,TGTGCCAGCTCACGGGCCCTAGCAGGGGGCCAAGAGACCCAGTACTTC,CASSRALAGGQETQYF
TRBV7-6,TRBD1,TRBJ2-7,NA,TGTGCCAGCAGCTCGCTCCCTCCGGGACAGGGCCCGCCCGAGCAGTACTTC,CASSSLPPGQGPPEQYF
TRBV7-2,NA,TRBJ2-1,NA,TGTGCCAGCAGCTTAGGAGGTGAGCAGTTCTTC,CASSLGGEQFF
TRBV7-3,NA,TRBJ2-5,NA,TGTGCCAGCAGCTTAACTCAACAAGAGACCCAGTACTTC,CASSLTQQETQYF
TRBV7-8,TRBD1,TRBJ2-5,NA,TGTGCCAGCAGCCCCCTGCCGGGACAGAACGGGGACTTC,CASSPLPGQNGDF
TRBV11-3,TRBD1,TRBJ2-2,NA,TGTGCCAGCAGCTCAACTACAGGGGTAGGCGGGGAGCTGTTTTTT,CASSSTTGVGGELFF
TRBV5-1,NA,TRBJ2-2,NA,TGCGCCAGCAGCTTGGCAGGGGTTGACACCGGGGAGCTGTTTTTT,CASSLAGVDTGELFF
TRBV7-2,NA,TRBJ2-7,NA,TGTGCCAGCAGTAATGGGCGGATTGGACTCTACGAGCAGTACTTC,CASSNGRIGLYEQYF
TRBV19,NA,TRBJ1-3,once,TGTGCCAGTAGTATCGCCTCCCAGGTCTCTGGAAACACCATATATTTT,CASSIASQVSGNTIYF
TRBV7-6,NA,TRBJ2-1,NA,TGTGCCAGCAGCCCCCCGACTAGAGTCAATGAGCAGTTCTTC,CASSPPTRVNEQFF
TRBV6-5,NA,TRBJ1-1,NA,TGTGCCAGCTGTTCCTCCGGCGGAGGCCTACAAGCTTTCTTT,CASCSSGGGLQAFF
TRBV19,NA,TRBJ1-5,NA,TGTGCCAGTAGTATTAATGGGAATCAGCCCCAGCATTTT,CASSINGNQPQHF
TRBV28,NA,TRBJ1-2,NA,TGTGCCAGCAGTTCTTACGGGGGCCTTAACTATGGCTACACCTTC,CASSSYGGLNYGYTF
TRBV7-8,NA,TRBJ2-5,NA,TGTGCCAGCAGCTTAGGATATTCAGAGACCCAGTACTTC,CASSLGYSETQYF
TRBV9,TRBD1,TRBJ2-5,NA,TGTGCCAGCAGCGTGGGACAGGGAGAGACCCAGTACTTC,CASSVGQGETQYF
TRBV7-4,TRBD2,TRBJ2-7,NA,TGTGCCAGCAGCTTCGGGAAGAGCGGGAGGGCCCTGAACGAGCAGTACTTC,CASSFGKSGRALNEQYF
TRBV25-1,NA,TRBJ2-1,NA,TGTGCCGCAAAAGGGGCAGGGGTCTACAATGAGCAGTTCTTC,CAAKGAGVYNEQFF
TRBV5-6,TRBD1,TRBJ1-1,NA,TGTGCCAGCAGCCCGGGGACAGGGCGAGTGAGCACTGAAGCTTTCTTT,CASSPGTGRVSTEAFF
TRBV5-1,NA,TRBJ2-7,NA,TGCGCCAGCAGACCGGACAGCCCCACCTACGAGCAGTACTTC,CASRPDSPTYEQYF
TRBV30,NA,TRBJ1-1,NA,TGTGCCTGGACGGTCTCTTTGAACACTGAAGCTTTCTTT,CAWTVSLNTEAFF
TRBV25-1,NA,TRBJ2-2,NA,TGTGCCAGCAGGAGGGGGAGAGACACCGGGGAGCTGTTTTTT,CASRRGRDTGELFF
TRBV21-1,NA,TRBJ1-1,NA,TGTGCCAGCAGCAAGTTGAAGGAGTCGAACACTGAAGCTTTCTTT,CASSKLKESNTEAFF
TRBV5-1,NA,TRBJ2-5,NA,TGCGCCAGCAGCTTGACAGCTATACAAGAGACCCAGTACTTC,CASSLTAIQETQYF
TRBV28,NA,TRBJ2-6,NA,TGTGCCAGCAGTCCGGGACGAAAATCTGGGGCCAACGTCCTGACTTTC,CASSPGRKSGANVLTF
TRBV5-1,TRBD2,TRBJ2-1,NA,TGCGCCAGCAGCTCCTCCCGGACTAGCGGGAGGGTGGGTGAGCAGTTCTTC,CASSSSRTSGRVGEQFF
TRBV28,NA,TRBJ2-1,NA,TGTGCCAGCAGCCGTCGCACAGTTGGCAATGAGCAGTTCTTC,CASSRRTVGNEQFF
TRBV15,TRBD2,TRBJ2-3,NA,TGTGCCACAAGCGGGAGGGCGTCTGGAGATACGCAGTATTTT,CATSGRASGDTQYF
TRBV5-1,TRBD2,TRBJ2-2,NA,TGCGCCAGCAGCTGGGGACTAAGGACCGGGGAGCTGTTTTTT,CASSWGLRTGELFF
TRBV11-1,NA,TRBJ2-7,NA,TGTGCCAGCAGAGGACTCGGATCCTACGAGCAGTACTTC,CASRGLGSYEQYF
TRBV27,NA,TRBJ2-1,few,TGTGCCAGCAGCCGAGAACCGGGCAATGAGCAGTTCTTC,CASSREPGNEQFF
TRBV28,NA,TRBJ2-5,NA,TGTGCCAGCAGAGGACCAAGCGGGTACCAAGAGACCCAGTACTTC,CASRGPSGYQETQYF
TRBV19,TRBD1,TRBJ2-3,NA,TGTGCCAGTAGTATAGGCCATCGACAGGGCTGGGGGACAGATACGCAGTATTTT,CASSIGHRQGWGTDTQYF
TRBV5-6,TRBD1,TRBJ1-5,NA,TGTGCCAGCAGCTTGGCCCAGACAGGGGCTAGCAATCAGCCCCAGCATTTT,CASSLAQTGASNQPQHF
TRBV4-2,NA,TRBJ2-2,once,TGTGCCAGCAGCCAAGGGCTAGCAGTGAACACCGGGGAGCTGTTTTTT,CASSQGLAVNTGELFF
TRBV2,NA,TRBJ2-3,once,TGTGCCAGCAGTGAAGGGGTAACAGATACGCAGTATTTT,CASSEGVTDTQYF
TRBV5-4,TRBD2,TRBJ2-5,once,TGTGCCAGCAGCTTGGGGGGGCCCGGGACTAGCGGGATACAGGCGAACTTC,CASSLGGPGTSGIQANF
TRBV18,NA,TRBJ1-1,NA,TGTGCCAGCTCACCATCCCTGAACACTGAAGCTTTCTTT,CASSPSLNTEAFF
TRBV25-1,NA,TRBJ1-1,NA,TGTGCCAGCAGACCCGGGGGAACTGAAGCTTTCTTT,CASRPGGTEAFF
TRBV27,NA,TRBJ2-3,NA,TGTGCCAGTTCCCTTCTGGCGGCAGATACGCAGTATTTT,CASSLLAADTQYF